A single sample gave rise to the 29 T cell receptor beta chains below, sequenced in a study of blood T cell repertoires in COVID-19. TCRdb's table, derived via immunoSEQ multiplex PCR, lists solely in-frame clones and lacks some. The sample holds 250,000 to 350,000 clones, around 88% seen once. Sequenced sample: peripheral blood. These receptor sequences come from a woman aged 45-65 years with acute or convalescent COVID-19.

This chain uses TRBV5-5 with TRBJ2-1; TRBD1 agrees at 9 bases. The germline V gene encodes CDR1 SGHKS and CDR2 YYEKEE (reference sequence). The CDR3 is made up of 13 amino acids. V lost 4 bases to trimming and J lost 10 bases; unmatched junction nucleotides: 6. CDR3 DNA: TGTGCCAGCAGCAGGGACAGGGATTGGGAGCAGTTCTTC. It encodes CASSRDRDWEQFF.

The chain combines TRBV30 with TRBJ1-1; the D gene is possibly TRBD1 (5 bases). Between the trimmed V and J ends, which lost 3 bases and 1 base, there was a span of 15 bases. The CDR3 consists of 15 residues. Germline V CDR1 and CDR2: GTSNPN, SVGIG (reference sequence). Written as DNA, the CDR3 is TGTGCCTGGAGATCGGGTGTTAGGGGGAACACTGAAGCTTTCTTT. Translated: CAWRSGVRGNTEAFF.

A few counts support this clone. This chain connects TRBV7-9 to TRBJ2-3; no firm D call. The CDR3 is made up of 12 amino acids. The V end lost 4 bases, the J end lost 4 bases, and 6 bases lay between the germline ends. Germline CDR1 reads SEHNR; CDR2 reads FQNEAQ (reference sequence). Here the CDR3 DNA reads TGTGCCAGCAGCTCTACAGCAGATACGCAGTATTTT. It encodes CASSSTADTQYF.

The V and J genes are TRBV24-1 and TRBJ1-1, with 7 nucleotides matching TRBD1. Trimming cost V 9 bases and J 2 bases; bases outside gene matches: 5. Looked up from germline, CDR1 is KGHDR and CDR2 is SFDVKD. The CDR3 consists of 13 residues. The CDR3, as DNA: TGTGCCACCCAGGGGACAGTAAACACTGAAGCTTTCTTT. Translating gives CATQGTVNTEAFF.

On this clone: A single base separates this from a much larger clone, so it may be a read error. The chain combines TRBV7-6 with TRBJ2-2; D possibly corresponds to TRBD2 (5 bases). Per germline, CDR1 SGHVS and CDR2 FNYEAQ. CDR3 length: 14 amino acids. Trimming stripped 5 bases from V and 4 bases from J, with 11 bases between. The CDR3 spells CASSPPAGTGELFF. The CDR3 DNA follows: TGTGCCAGCAGCCCCCCGGCGGGCACCGGGGAGCTGTTTTTT.

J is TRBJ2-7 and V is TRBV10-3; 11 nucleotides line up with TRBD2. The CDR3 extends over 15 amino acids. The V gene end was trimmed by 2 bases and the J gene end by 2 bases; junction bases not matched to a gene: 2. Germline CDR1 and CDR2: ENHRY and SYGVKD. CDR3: CAISEGLAGAYEQYF. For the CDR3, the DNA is TGTGCCATCAGTGAGGGACTAGCGGGTGCCTACGAGCAGTACTTC.

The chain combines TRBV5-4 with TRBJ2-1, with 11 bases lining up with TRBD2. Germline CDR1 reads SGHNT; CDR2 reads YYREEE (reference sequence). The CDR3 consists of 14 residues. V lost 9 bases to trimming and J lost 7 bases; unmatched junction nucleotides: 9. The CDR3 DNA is TGTGCCACTACTAGCGGGAGTATAGAAAATGAGCAGTTCTTC. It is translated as CATTSGSIENEQFF.

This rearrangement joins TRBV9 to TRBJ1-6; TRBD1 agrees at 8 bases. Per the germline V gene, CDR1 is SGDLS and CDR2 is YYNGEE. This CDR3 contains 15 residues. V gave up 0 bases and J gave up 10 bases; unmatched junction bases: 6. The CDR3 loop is CASSVESGGASPLHF. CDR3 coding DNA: TGTGCCAGCAGCGTAGAGTCAGGGGGCGCATCACCCCTCCACTTT.

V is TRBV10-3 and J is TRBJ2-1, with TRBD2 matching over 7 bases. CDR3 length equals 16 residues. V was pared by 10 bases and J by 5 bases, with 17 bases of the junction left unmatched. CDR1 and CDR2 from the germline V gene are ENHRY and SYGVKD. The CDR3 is CATQQDPGTTNNEQFF. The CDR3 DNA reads TGTGCCACCCAACAGGACCCTGGGACTACGAACAATGAGCAGTTCTTC.

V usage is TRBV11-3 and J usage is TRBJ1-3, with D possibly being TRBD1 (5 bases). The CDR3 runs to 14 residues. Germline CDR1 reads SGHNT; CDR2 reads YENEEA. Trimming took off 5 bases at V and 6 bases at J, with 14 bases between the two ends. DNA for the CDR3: TGTGCCAGCAGCCATGGGGGGAGCGAAAACACCATATATTTT. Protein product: CASSHGGSENTIYF.

CDR3 sequence: CASSLGIGAGSNDEQYF. The CDR3 DNA is TGTGCCAGCAGCTTGGGCATTGGGGCCGGGAGTAACGACGAGCAGTACTTC. The J gene is TRBJ2-7, the V gene TRBV7-9, with TRBD2 as a possible D gene (6 bases). CDR1 is SEHNR, CDR2 FQNEAQ, per germline (reference sequence). This CDR3 has 17 amino acids. Trimming cost V 3 bases and J 5 bases, with 23 bases left between them.

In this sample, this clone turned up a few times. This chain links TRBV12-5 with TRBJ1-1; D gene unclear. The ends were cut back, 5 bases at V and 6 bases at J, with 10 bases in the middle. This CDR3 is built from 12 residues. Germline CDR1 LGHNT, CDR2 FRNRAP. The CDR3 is CASGLQPAEAFF. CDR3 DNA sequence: TGTGCTAGTGGTCTACAGCCCGCTGAAGCTTTCTTT.

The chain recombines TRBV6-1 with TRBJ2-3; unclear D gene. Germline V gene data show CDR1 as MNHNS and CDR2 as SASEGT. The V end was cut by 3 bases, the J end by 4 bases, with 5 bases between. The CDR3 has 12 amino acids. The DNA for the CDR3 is TGTGCCAGCAGTGATCGGGCAGATACGCAGTATTTT. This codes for CASSDRADTQYF.

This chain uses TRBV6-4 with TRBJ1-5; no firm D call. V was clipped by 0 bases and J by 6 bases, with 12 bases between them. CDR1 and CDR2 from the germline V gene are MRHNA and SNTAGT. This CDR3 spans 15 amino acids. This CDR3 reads CASSDSGREGQPQHF. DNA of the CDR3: TGTGCCAGCAGTGACTCGGGGAGGGAGGGTCAGCCCCAGCATTTT.

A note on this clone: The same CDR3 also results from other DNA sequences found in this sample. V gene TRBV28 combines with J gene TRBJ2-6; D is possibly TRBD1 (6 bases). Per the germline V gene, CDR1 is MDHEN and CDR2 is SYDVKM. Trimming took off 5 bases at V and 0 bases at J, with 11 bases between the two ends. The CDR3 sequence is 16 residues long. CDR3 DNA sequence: TGTGCCAGCAGTCCCACAGGGAGCTCTGGGGCCAACGTCCTGACTTTC. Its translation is CASSPTGSSGANVLTF. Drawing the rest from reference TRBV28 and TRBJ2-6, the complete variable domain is DVKVTQSSRYLVKRTGEKVFLECVQDMDHENMFWYRQDPGLGLRLIYFSYDVKMKEKGDIPEGYSVSREKKERFSLILESASTNQTSMYLCASSPTGSSGANVLTFGAGSRLTVL.

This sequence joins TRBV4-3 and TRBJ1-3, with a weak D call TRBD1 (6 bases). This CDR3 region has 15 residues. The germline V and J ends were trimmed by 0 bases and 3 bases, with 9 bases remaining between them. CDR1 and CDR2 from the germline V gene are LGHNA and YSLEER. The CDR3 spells CASSQDQDSGNTIYF. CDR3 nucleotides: TGCGCCAGCAGCCAAGATCAGGACAGTGGAAACACCATATATTTT.

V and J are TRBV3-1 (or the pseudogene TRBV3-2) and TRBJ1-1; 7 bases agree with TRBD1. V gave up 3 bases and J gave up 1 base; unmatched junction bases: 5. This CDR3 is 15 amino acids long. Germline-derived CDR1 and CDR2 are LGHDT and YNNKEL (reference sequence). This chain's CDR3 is CASSHTRTGNTEAFF. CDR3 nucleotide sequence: TGTGCCAGCAGCCACACACGGACAGGGAACACTGAAGCTTTCTTT.

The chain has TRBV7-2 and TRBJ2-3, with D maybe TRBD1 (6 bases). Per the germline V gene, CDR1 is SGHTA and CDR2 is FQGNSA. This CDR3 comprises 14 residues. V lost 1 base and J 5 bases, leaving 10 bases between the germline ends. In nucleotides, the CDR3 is TGTGCCAGCAGCTTAGATGGGGGCCGAGATACGCAGTATTTT. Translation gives CASSLDGGRDTQYF.

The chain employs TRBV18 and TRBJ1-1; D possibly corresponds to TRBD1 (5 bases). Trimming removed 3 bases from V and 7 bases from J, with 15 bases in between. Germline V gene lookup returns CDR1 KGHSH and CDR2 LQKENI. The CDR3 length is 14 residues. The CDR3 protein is CASSPTSRDSEAFF. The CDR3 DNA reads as TGTGCCAGCTCACCTACCTCCCGAGACAGTGAAGCTTTCTTT.

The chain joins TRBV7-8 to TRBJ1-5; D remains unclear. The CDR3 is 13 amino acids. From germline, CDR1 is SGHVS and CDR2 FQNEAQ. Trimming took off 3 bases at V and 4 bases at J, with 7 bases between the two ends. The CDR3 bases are TGTGCCAGCAGCTTGGCACCAAATCAGCCCCAGCATTTT. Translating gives CASSLAPNQPQHF.

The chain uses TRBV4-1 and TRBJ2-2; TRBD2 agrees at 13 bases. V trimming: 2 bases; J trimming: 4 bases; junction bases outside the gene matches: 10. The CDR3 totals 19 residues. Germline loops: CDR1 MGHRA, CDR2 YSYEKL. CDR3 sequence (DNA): TGCGCCAGCAGCCAAACACTAGCGGGAGGGCCGAAAAGCACCGGGGAGCTGTTTTTT. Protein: CASSQTLAGGPKSTGELFF.

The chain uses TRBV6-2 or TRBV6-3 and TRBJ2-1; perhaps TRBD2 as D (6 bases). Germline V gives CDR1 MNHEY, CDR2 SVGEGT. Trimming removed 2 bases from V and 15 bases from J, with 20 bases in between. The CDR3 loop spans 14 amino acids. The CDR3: CASSYPFGGQRLFF. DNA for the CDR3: TGTGCCAGCAGTTACCCCTTCGGAGGGCAGCGTCTGTTCTTC.

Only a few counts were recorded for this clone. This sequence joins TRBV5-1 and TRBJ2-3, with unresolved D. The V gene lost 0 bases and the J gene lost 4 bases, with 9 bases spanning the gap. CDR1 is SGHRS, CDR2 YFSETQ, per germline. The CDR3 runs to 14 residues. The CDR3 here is CASSLDTSPDTQYF. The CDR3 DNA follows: TGCGCCAGCAGCTTGGACACCTCACCAGATACGCAGTATTTT.

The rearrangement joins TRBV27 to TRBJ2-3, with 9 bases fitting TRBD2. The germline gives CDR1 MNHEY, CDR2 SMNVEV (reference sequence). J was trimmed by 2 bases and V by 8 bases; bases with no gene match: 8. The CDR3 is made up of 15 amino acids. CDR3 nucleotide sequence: TGTGCCAGCCGAGACAGCGGGGGGCCCACAGATACGCAGTATTTT. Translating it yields CASRDSGGPTDTQYF.

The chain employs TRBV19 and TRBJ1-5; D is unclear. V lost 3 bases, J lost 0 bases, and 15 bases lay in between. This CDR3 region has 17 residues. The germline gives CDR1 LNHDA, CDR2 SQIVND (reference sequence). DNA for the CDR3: TGTGCCAGTAGTATCAAATACAGTTCTATTAGCAATCAGCCCCAGCATTTT. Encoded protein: CASSIKYSSISNQPQHF. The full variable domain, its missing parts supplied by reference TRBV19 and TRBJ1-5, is DGGITQSPKYLFRKEGQNVTLSCEQNLNHDAMYWYRQDPGQGLRLIYYSQIVNDFQKGDIAEGYSVSREKKESFPLTVTSAQKNPTAFYLCASSIKYSSISNQPQHFGDGTRLSIL.

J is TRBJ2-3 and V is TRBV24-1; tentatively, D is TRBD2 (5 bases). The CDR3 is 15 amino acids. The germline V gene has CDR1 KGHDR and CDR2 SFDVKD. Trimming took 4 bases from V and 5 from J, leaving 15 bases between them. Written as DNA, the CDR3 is TGTGCCACCAGTGAGGACTGGCCCTGGGGAGATACGCAGTATTTT. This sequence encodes CATSEDWPWGDTQYF.

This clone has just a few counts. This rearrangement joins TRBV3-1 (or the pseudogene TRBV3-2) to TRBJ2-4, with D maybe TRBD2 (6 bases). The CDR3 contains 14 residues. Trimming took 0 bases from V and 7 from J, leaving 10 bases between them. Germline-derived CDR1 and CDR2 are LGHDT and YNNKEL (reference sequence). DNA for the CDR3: TGTGCCAGCAGCCAAGAATCGGGGGTGAACATTCAGTACTTC. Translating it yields CASSQESGVNIQYF.

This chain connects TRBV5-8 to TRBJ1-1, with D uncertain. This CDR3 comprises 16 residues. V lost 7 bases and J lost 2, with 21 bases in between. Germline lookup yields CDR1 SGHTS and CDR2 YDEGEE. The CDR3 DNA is TGTGCCAGCCCCCAGGCATCGGGGTCGGAAAACACTGAAGCTTTCTTT. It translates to CASPQASGSENTEAFF.

The CDR3 nucleotides read TGTGCCAGCAGGGCGGGGTCTAGCGGGGGACCCCTAGCCAAAAACATTCAGTACTTC. Translating it yields CASRAGSSGGPLAKNIQYF. The rearrangement uses TRBV11-2 and TRBJ2-4, with 10 positions matching TRBD2. The junction had 14 bases not matched to a gene; V was cut back by 6 bases and J by 0 bases. The CDR3 is 19 amino acids. Per the germline V gene, CDR1 is SGHAT and CDR2 is FQNNGV.